Each of the 12 T cell receptor beta chains below was sequenced from the same sample in a study of Graves' ophthalmopathy and Graves' hyperthyroidism. RNA transcripts were the source from which TCR beta CDR3 regions were amplified. Investigators did first-round RT-PCR with HTBI primers, then second-round multiplex PCR. TCRdb redid the calling of the multiplex PCR reads with MiXCR, one entry per CDR3 protein. The table shows around 660,000 distinct CDR3 sequences, with more than 40% occurring only once. The sample comprised peripheral blood. The receptors stem from an adult man with Graves' ophthalmopathy.

This clonotype was observed a few times. The chain carries TRBV6-5 and TRBJ1-2; D ambiguous. V lost 8 bases, J lost 4 bases, and 14 bases lay in between. The CDR3 loop spans 13 amino acids. CDR1 is MNHEY and CDR2 is SVGAGI in the germline V gene. CDR3 residues: CASSPPETYGYTF. The CDR3, as DNA: TGTGCCAGCTCACCACCTGAAACCTATGGCTACACCTTC.

This clonotype turned up a few times. The chain combines TRBV19 with TRBJ1-1; 10 nucleotides line up with TRBD1. Germline V gives CDR1 LNHDA, CDR2 SQIVND (reference sequence). CDR3 length: 15 amino acids. V shed 7 bases and J 1 base; nucleotides not matched to a gene: 6. In DNA form, the CDR3 reads TGTGCCAGTACCATTGGACAGGGGGGGAACACTGAAGCTTTCTTT. It encodes CASTIGQGGNTEAFF.

V is TRBV12-3 or TRBV12-4 and J is TRBJ2-5; D perhaps matches TRBD1 (5 bases). Trimming removed 8 bases from V and 6 bases from J, with 13 bases in between. The CDR3 loop spans 12 amino acids. The CDR3 reads CASSLRGKTQYF. For the CDR3, the DNA is TGTGCCAGCTCTCTAAGGGGAAAGACCCAGTACTTC.

This clonotype was observed a handful of times. The chain joins TRBV3-1 to TRBJ1-2; weak D call: TRBD1 (5 bases). CDR1 and CDR2 (germline): LGHDT, YNNKEL (reference sequence). The V end lost 11 bases, the J end lost 8 bases, and 15 bases lay between the germline ends. This CDR3 is built from 11 residues. The CDR3 nucleotides read TGTGCCGCTTTAGGGGTGCAAGGCTACACCTTC. Its translation is CAALGVQGYTF.

In this sample, this clonotype turned up many times. The chain couples TRBV3-1 to TRBJ1-2; no definite D call. The CDR3 has 13 amino acids. Trimming stripped 6 bases from V and 5 bases from J, with 13 bases between. Germline-derived CDR1 and CDR2 are LGHDT and YNNKEL (reference sequence). The CDR3 region is CASSSGEQYGYTF. CDR3 in DNA: TGTGCCAGCAGTTCCGGGGAACAATATGGCTACACCTTC.

This clonotype was seen only a few times. V usage is TRBV7-3 and J usage is TRBJ1-2; D call uncertain. CDR1 is SGHTA and CDR2 is FQGTGA in the germline V gene. The CDR3 has 14 residues. The V end lost 1 base, the J end lost 8 bases, and 14 bases lay between the germline ends. Here the CDR3 DNA reads TGTGCCAGCAGCTTAATTGCCGAGGGCGGCGGCTACACCTTC. Translated: CASSLIAEGGGYTF. Variable domain in full (rest from reference TRBV7-3 and TRBJ1-2): GAGVSQTPSNKVTEKGKYVELRCDPISGHTALYWYRQSLGQGPEFLIYFQGTGAADDSGLPNDRFFAVRPEGSVSTLKIQRTERGDSAVYLCASSLIAEGGGYTFGSGTRLTVV.

This clonotype showed up just a few times. The chain joins TRBV10-3 to TRBJ2-1, with D tentatively TRBD2 (6 bases). The V gene lost 6 bases and the J gene lost 5 bases, with 17 bases spanning the gap. The CDR3 has 15 residues. CDR1 ENHRY and CDR2 SYGVKD come from the germline V gene. CDR3 nucleotides: TGTGCCATCAGAAGGCACCCGGGAGTAGACAATGAGCAGTTCTTC. This translates into CAIRRHPGVDNEQFF.

This clonotype was picked up a small number of times. The chain carries TRBV5-1 and TRBJ1-1; D gene ambiguous. The V end lost 0 bases, the J end lost 1 base, and 7 bases lay between the germline ends. The CDR3 has 14 residues. Germline CDR1 is SGHRS and CDR2 is YFSETQ. The CDR3 DNA reads TGCGCCAGCAGCTTGGTCCCCAAGAACACTGAAGCTTTCTTT. Translation gives CASSLVPKNTEAFF.

This chain joins TRBV7-8 and TRBJ2-6, with 9 bases lining up with TRBD1. Trimming removed 2 bases from V and 0 bases from J; junction bases left unmatched: 5. The CDR3 length is 18 residues. Germline lookup yields CDR1 SGHVS and CDR2 FQNEAQ. CDR3 amino acids: CASSLRRDRDSGANVLTF. CDR3 sequence (DNA): TGTGCCAGCAGCTTAAGGCGGGACAGGGACTCTGGGGCCAACGTCCTGACTTTC. Filled out from reference TRBV7-8 and TRBJ2-6, the complete variable domain reads GAGVSQSPRYKVAKRGQDVALRCDPISGHVSLFWYQQALGQGPEFLTYFQNEAQLDKSGLPSDRFFAERPEGSVSTLKIQRTQQEDSAVYLCASSLRRDRDSGANVLTFGAGSRLTVL.

This clonotype has more than one count but fewer than ten. The chain joins TRBV13 to TRBJ1-1; TRBD1 matches 8 bases. Germline V gene data show CDR1 as PRHDT and CDR2 as FYEKMQ (reference sequence). This CDR3 has 17 amino acids. Germline trimming cut 3 bases from V and 0 bases from J; bases unmatched to any gene: 9. CDR3 sequence (DNA): TGTGCCAGCAGCTTTTCTACCAGGGGGCGCCTGAACACTGAAGCTTTCTTT. Encoded protein: CASSFSTRGRLNTEAFF.

This chain uses TRBV2 with TRBJ1-1, with D possibly TRBD1 on 5 matching bases. Trimming took 5 bases from V and 6 from J, leaving 16 bases between them. Germline loops: CDR1 SNHLY, CDR2 FYNNEI. CDR3 size: 14 residues. CDR3 protein: CASSLEGTPPEAFF. The CDR3 DNA follows: TGTGCCAGCAGTTTGGAGGGGACGCCTCCTGAAGCTTTCTTT.

This clonotype showed up just a few times. V usage is TRBV5-5 and J usage is TRBJ2-5; TRBD1 or TRBD2 may be the D gene (5 bases each). This CDR3 has 14 residues. The V gene lost 5 bases and the J gene lost 4 bases, with 15 bases spanning the gap. Germline CDR1 SGHKS, CDR2 YYEKEE (reference sequence). CDR3 DNA: TGTGCCAGCAGGTGGGACGGAGACCGAGAGACCCAGTACTTC. Translating gives CASRWDGDRETQYF.